Below, one T cell receptor (beta chain) is given with its context. This clone's antigen is unknown. No base-level quality is on record; no much larger clone is a single base apart. The CDR3, from cysteine to phenylalanine, totals 14 residues. Of the read, only the CDR3 DNA is kept; its 42 bases are in frame from base 1. V is pared back by 3 bases and J by 4 bases, with 10 bases lying between the germline termini. The germline V gene yields WSHSY for CDR1 and SAAADI for CDR2. The sample originates from a study of shared clonotypes between healthy human individuals (dated by TCRdb to 2020 to 2021). Turning to the overall study: A couple of women and a few men aged 18 to 49 years were included in the cohort. For each donor, three plates each were used for CD4 naive and CD4 memory, two plates were used for CD8 naive, and one plate was used for CD8 memory. To estimate repertoire size and how much clonotypes are shared between individuals, the study performed deep sequencing of blood TCR repertoires from about 5 healthy adults. To increase sequencing depth and limit assay-specific biases, different laboratories used diverse techniques to prepare libraries and sequence TCR repertoires. Per donor, leukapheresis produced somewhere between about 0.94 and 9.5 billion PBMCs. Paper-wide results and their limitations: Incomplete sequencing was indicated by rarefaction of sorted-subset datasets, despite the large sequencing depth. Naive subsets generally had larger estimated clonotype richness than memory subsets did. When a handful of donors were compared, the shared fraction of clonotypes was around 5% for naive CD4, around 3.6% for naive CD8, 2% to 2.5% for memory CD4, and 0.3% to 0.5% for memory CD8. Sampling was restricted to blood, and TCR repertoires in tissue are likely to differ from TCR repertoires in blood. Because the study included a small number of donors, the genetic and exposure-history diversity represented was limited. Pairwise subsampling indicated that sequencing depth was expected to affect the degree of clonotype sharing among donors. Higher generation probabilities were observed for clonotypes shared by all four sorted-subset donors than for non-shared clonotypes.

TCR CDR3 regions were amplified from genomic DNA by multiplex PCR using the deep immunoSEQ assay. Genomic DNA extracted from each cell subset was distributed evenly over all wells of several immunoSEQ 96-well plates, and each plate served as one replicate. For sorted subsets, about 0.2 ug genomic DNA, equal to 30,000 to 35,000 T cell genomes, was loaded into each replicate PCR. Purified libraries were measured with a Qubit 3.0 fluorometer, size-checked on a Bioanalyzer 2100, and measured again with the KAPA Library Quantification kit. A separate single-read 150-cycle Illumina NextSeq 550 flow cell was used to sequence each immunoSEQ 96-well plate. The authors' analysis ran thus. Because only junctional sequences without quality scores were contained in the immunoSEQ output, filtering matching that applied to full-length reads could not be performed. To assign V/J genes and CDR3, sequences were annotated against IMGT germline references using PyIR, a Python wrapper for IgBLAST v1.9. Reads with weak V/J assignments (E-value above 1e-6), missing CDR3, stop codons, out-of-frame junctions, or ambiguous translated residues were removed. V3J clonotypes were defined as sequences sharing an identical inferred V gene, J gene, and CDR3 amino acid sequence. To compute the percentage overlap between repertoires, the number of shared unique clonotypes was divided by the size of the smaller repertoire. Richness of each repertoire was evaluated using RTK rarefaction, the Chao1 estimator, and Recon v2.1 estimates of unobserved clonotypes. Generation probabilities were computed with OLGA for all TCRbeta clonotypes obtained by the gDNA method from a few donors. Sourced from immuneACCESS, this table was stored by TCRdb with only in-frame sequences that have V and J called. A share of the clones is absent; for the studies checked, an unresolved V gene accounts for under half, and the remainder has no known explanation. D and trimming come from the DNA, and the V and J calls and clone size come from that table. This sample holds some 650,000 clones; roughly 97% were observed only once. The ten most abundant clones make up roughly 0.05% of the sample.

Healthy HIV-negative adults with no recently reported acute infections or vaccinations were included as donors. Every donor was a Caucasian adult living in Nashville, Tennessee, USA. Magnetic negative selection was used to enrich CD4+ T cells, after which naive cells were positively selected on CD45RA and the negative fraction became the memory subset. Blood was obtained by leukapheresis, after which PBMCs were separated by Ficoll-Histopaque density gradient centrifugation and cryopreserved in liquid nitrogen vapor phase. Purity and quantity of every magnetically sorted T cell population were checked by analytical flow cytometry. Each sorted fraction had its genomic DNA isolated and then quantified by UV absorbance on a Nanodrop 2000c.

The sequenced material came from naive CD4+ T cells sorted from blood. The intended sense of this specimen's cell subset or site label: CD45RA+ positively selected. The sequence joins TRBV10-2 to TRBJ1-5; the D gene cannot be resolved reliably. The sequence was collected from a woman in her 30s in good health. The CDR3 reads as follows: CASSDSQGNQPQHF. In nucleotide form, the sequence is TGCGCCAGCAGTGATTCTCAAGGGAATCAGCCCCAGCATTTT.